Presented here are 20 T cell receptor beta chains from one specimen sequenced in a study of Ad26.COV2.S vaccination and SARS-CoV-2 variants. The data were produced by immunoSEQ multiplex PCR, yet TCRdb's version contains in-frame clones alone and is incomplete. This table holds hundreds of thousands of clones, around nine tenths found once. Treatment indicated: some 20 received Ad26.COV2.S at low or high dose, single or two shots; roughly five received placebo; per-sample allocation not given. The study sampled participants on day 63 after the first vaccine or placebo injection. The material was peripheral blood, obtained in a trial of Ad26.COV2.S vaccine versus placebo. These receptors all come from a person aged 18-60 years who received the Ad26.COV2.S COVID-19 vaccine or a placebo.

Only one count was recorded for this clone. The chain carries TRBV28 and TRBJ1-6, with D uncertain. The CDR3 totals 16 residues. Per germline, CDR1 MDHEN and CDR2 SYDVKM. V lost 4 bases and J 9 bases, leaving 19 bases between the germline ends. CDR3 in DNA: TGTGCCAGCAGTTCCCCCCTTGGGTCGAGTGGTTCACCCCTCCACTTT. It is translated as CASSSPLGSSGSPLHF.

The chain joins TRBV2 to TRBJ2-5, with TRBD2 identical over 9 bases. CDR3 size: 17 residues. Germline CDR1 and CDR2: SNHLY and FYNNEI. The ends lost 1 base at V and 5 bases at J; junction bases unmatched: 11. CDR3 in amino acids: CASSEDSSGETRETQYF. The DNA of the CDR3 is TGTGCCAGCAGTGAAGATTCTAGCGGGGAGACCAGGGAGACCCAGTACTTC.

J is TRBJ2-2 and V is TRBV6-2 or TRBV6-3; D remains ambiguous. There are 12 residues in the CDR3. V was trimmed by 0 bases and J by 6 bases, leaving 2 bases between them. The V gene's germline CDR1 is MNHEY and CDR2 SVGEGT. The CDR3 sequence is CASSYSAGELFF. CDR3 bases: TGTGCCAGCAGTTACTCGGCCGGGGAGCTGTTTTTT.

The rearrangement links TRBV24-1 to TRBJ2-5; TRBD2 agrees at 12 bases. The CDR3 loop spans 17 amino acids. The junction had 8 bases not matched to a gene; V was cut back by 5 bases and J by 2 bases. From germline, CDR1 is KGHDR and CDR2 SFDVKD. The DNA for the CDR3 is TGTGCCACCAGTGCGCCTAGCGGGGGGGCAGAACAAGAGACCCAGTACTTC. Encoded protein: CATSAPSGGAEQETQYF.

V is TRBV9 and J is TRBJ2-7; perhaps D is TRBD1 or TRBD2 (5 bases each). V lost 0 bases to trimming and J lost 5 bases, with 15 bases between them. The CDR3 totals 15 residues. Looked up from germline, CDR1 is SGDLS and CDR2 is YYNGEE. This CDR3 reads CASSVEGQGADEQYF. DNA of the CDR3: TGTGCCAGCAGCGTAGAAGGGCAGGGAGCGGACGAGCAGTACTTC.

V is TRBV9 and J is TRBJ1-4; D gene ambiguous. Per germline, CDR1 SGDLS and CDR2 YYNGEE. The V end was cut by 4 bases, the J end by 5 bases, with 15 bases between. The CDR3 totals 15 residues. CDR3 sequence: CASSTRLGGNEKLFF. CDR3 sequence (DNA): TGTGCCAGCAGCACCCGACTGGGAGGCAATGAAAAACTGTTTTTT.

The chain joins TRBV21-1 to TRBJ2-1; TRBD1 reflects the table's D call only, with no check against the DNA. TRBV21-1 is designated a pseudogene. The CDR3 length is 18 residues. This chain's CDR3 is CASSRNRDGRRSYNEQFF. CDR3 in DNA: TGTGCCAGCAGCCGTAACAGGGACGGTCGGCGGTCCTACAATGAGCAGTTCTTC.

The rearrangement joins TRBV24-1 to TRBJ2-1; D possibly uses TRBD1 or TRBD2 (5 bases each). The CDR3 totals 15 residues. Germline CDR1 is KGHDR and CDR2 is SFDVKD. The V and J ends lost 3 bases and 6 bases respectively, with 14 bases between them. The CDR3 DNA reads TGTGCCACCAGTGATGGGACCAGGCGGCCCAATGAGCAGTTCTTC. It encodes CATSDGTRRPNEQFF.

V and J are TRBV7-9 and TRBJ2-1; 12 bases align to TRBD2. CDR1 is SEHNR, CDR2 FQNEAQ, per germline (reference sequence). Trimming at V came to 5 bases and at J to 6 bases, leaving 5 bases not matched to a gene. The CDR3 loop spans 15 amino acids. CDR3: CASSPSGGDFNEQFF. The CDR3 nucleotides are TGTGCCAGCAGCCCTAGCGGGGGGGATTTCAATGAGCAGTTCTTC.

This clone appeared a few times. The chain has TRBV4-2 and TRBJ2-3; 8 bases are a match to TRBD2. Trimming cost V 11 bases and J 2 bases; bases outside gene matches: 15. This CDR3 region has 16 residues. Germline V gene lookup returns CDR1 LGHNA and CDR2 YNFKEQ. CDR3 in amino acids: CAVRGGGTDVTDTQYF. In nucleotides, the CDR3 is TGTGCCGTCCGGGGCGGGGGGACTGACGTCACAGATACGCAGTATTTT.

The V call is TRBV25-1, the J call TRBJ2-7; TRBD2 aligns across 7 bases. The V segment lost 5 bases and the J segment 0 bases; nucleotides outside the gene matches: 1. Germline CDR1 MGHDK, CDR2 SYGVNS. CDR3 length: 13 residues. CDR3 sequence reads: CASSPGGSYEQYF. Here the CDR3 DNA reads TGTGCCAGCAGTCCGGGGGGCTCCTACGAGCAGTACTTC.

V and J are TRBV5-1 and TRBJ1-2; D is perhaps TRBD1 (6 bases). Per the germline V gene, CDR1 is SGHRS and CDR2 is YFSETQ. Trimming took off 0 bases at V and 6 bases at J, with 12 bases between the two ends. The CDR3 runs to 14 residues. CDR3 sequence reads: CASSLEGRGDGYTF. The CDR3 DNA reads TGCGCCAGCAGCTTGGAAGGCAGGGGCGATGGCTACACCTTC.

The chain employs TRBV20-1 and TRBJ1-5; no definite D call. Trimming pared 3 bases from V and 3 bases from J, leaving 9 bases between. Germline V gives CDR1 DFQATT, CDR2 SNEGSKA (reference sequence). This CDR3 region has 13 residues. The CDR3, as DNA: TGCAGTGCTAGTAGAGGGCCCAATCAGCCCCAGCATTTT. The encoded protein is CSASRGPNQPQHF.

This chain links TRBV7-9 with TRBJ1-1; 8 nucleotides line up with TRBD1. V trimming: 5 bases; J trimming: 8 bases; junction bases outside the gene matches: 13. Germline V lookup: CDR1 SEHNR, CDR2 FQNEAQ (reference sequence). This CDR3 contains 15 residues. CDR3 nucleotide sequence: TGTGCCAGCAGCCCCTCGACAGGGGTAATCGTCGAAGCTTTCTTT. This sequence encodes CASSPSTGVIVEAFF. The complete variable domain, with remaining parts taken from reference TRBV7-9 and TRBJ1-1, reads DTGVSQNPRHKITKRGQNVTFRCDPISEHNRLYWYRQTLGQGPEFLTYFQNEAQLEKSRLLSDRFSAERPKGSFSTLEIQRTEQGDSAMYLCASSPSTGVIVEAFFGQGTRLTVV.

The chain employs TRBV27 and TRBJ2-3; 7 nucleotides agree with TRBD1. Germline V gene lookup returns CDR1 MNHEY and CDR2 SMNVEV (reference sequence). This CDR3 comprises 12 residues. V lost 8 bases and J lost 5; bases outside the gene matches: 4. The CDR3 sequence: CASGTEVDTQYF. CDR3 coding DNA: TGTGCCAGCGGGACAGAGGTAGATACGCAGTATTTT.

This clone turned up a few times. The rearrangement uses TRBV6-5 and TRBJ2-1; 7 bases are a match to TRBD2. Trimming took 8 bases from V and 5 from J; bases not matched to a gene: 3. The CDR3 loop spans 12 amino acids. Germline V gene lookup returns CDR1 MNHEY and CDR2 SVGAGI. The CDR3 is CASRSGDNEQFF. The CDR3 nucleotides are TGTGCCAGCCGGAGCGGGGACAATGAGCAGTTCTTC.

The V and J genes are TRBV6-5 and TRBJ2-1, with 9 bases matching TRBD2. V lost 8 bases, J lost 0 bases, and 2 bases stayed unmatched. Germline V gene lookup returns CDR1 MNHEY and CDR2 SVGAGI. This CDR3 spans 14 amino acids. Written as DNA, the CDR3 is TGTGCCAGCGGGCGGGGGGGCTCCTACAATGAGCAGTTCTTC. This gives the protein CASGRGGSYNEQFF.

V usage is TRBV5-4 and J usage is TRBJ2-7; the match to TRBD1 covers 7 bases. Germline V gene sequence: CDR1 SGHNT, CDR2 YYREEE (reference sequence). After removal of 4 bases from V and 2 bases from J, the junction contained 3 bases not matched to a gene. CDR3 length: 13 amino acids. The CDR3 DNA reads TGTGCCAGCAGCCCGGGACAGACCTACGAGCAGTACTTC. Protein sequence: CASSPGQTYEQYF.

This clone is a singleton in its sample. The chain has TRBV6-5 and TRBJ2-7; D could derive from TRBD1 or TRBD2 (5 bases each). V lost 1 base, J lost 3 bases, and 13 bases lay in between. CDR1 MNHEY and CDR2 SVGAGI come from the germline V gene. There are 15 residues in the CDR3. CDR3: CASSYYTWGNYEQYF. Written as DNA, the CDR3 is TGTGCCAGCAGTTACTACACCTGGGGGAACTACGAGCAGTACTTC.

This chain joins TRBV6-5 and TRBJ2-4; D is possibly TRBD1 (5 bases). The CDR3 is 13 amino acids. The V end was cut by 2 bases, the J end by 7 bases, with 9 bases between. The germline V gene has CDR1 MNHEY and CDR2 SVGAGI. The CDR3 bases are TGTGCCAGCAGTTACCAGGGTTCGAACATTCAGTACTTC. It translates to CASSYQGSNIQYF.